Reported below is one TCR beta chain. Its target antigen remains unknown. The input lacks base qualities; no much larger clone sits a single base away. Based on the germline V gene (reference sequence), the CDR1 and CDR2 sequences are LNHDA and SQIVND. The CDR3 holds 15 amino acids from the cysteine to the phenylalanine. Solely the CDR3 DNA is kept, with 45 bases framed from the first base. The junction shows trimming of 7 bases on V and 3 bases on J, plus 16 bases between the germline ends. The data originate from a study of T cell changes during pregnancy in multiple sclerosis (dated 2019 in TCRdb). Context from the whole study: In women with multiple sclerosis, the researchers looked at how the T cell repertoire shifted as pregnancy progressed.

The library was made by the immunoSEQ multiplex PCR assay. The clones in this table, taken by TCRdb from immuneACCESS, are in-frame only. Not every clone is retained; where verified, under half of the shortfall comes from an unresolved V gene, and the cause of the rest is unknown. A total of around 100,000 clones appear in this sample, 92% of them only once. The ten largest make up 1.9% of the sample. This chain joins TRBV19 to TRBJ1-5; no D segment can be confidently identified. The sequence derives from a female donor with multiple sclerosis, enrolled in a pregnancy study. The specimen comprised peripheral blood, sampled after pregnancy. The CDR3: CASTSIGEANQPQHF. Here is the DNA: TGTGCCAGTACTTCAATCGGGGAGGCCAATCAGCCCCAGCATTTT.